The sequence of this TCR beta chain was determined in a study of identical twins. Findings of the study overall: Out-of-frame TCR alpha sharing observed in monozygotic twins exceeded model estimates.

CDR3 size: 14 residues. Germline V gene sequence: CDR1 ENHRY, CDR2 SYGVKD. The J segment lost 5 bases and the V segment lost 10 bases, leaving 7 bases of the junction unmatched. TCRdb re-derived calls from the 5' RACE reads in MiXCR, one entry per CDR3 protein. Among roughly 250,000 distinct CDR3 sequences listed, roughly an eighth were seen once. This clonotype was observed a few times. What it recognizes is unknown. The chain has TRBV10-3 and TRBJ2-7, with 14 bases identical to TRBD2. The sequencing input was memory (CD45RO+) T cells sorted from blood. This TCR was recovered from a woman younger than 30 in good health. For the CDR3, the DNA is TGTGCCACAGGGACTAGCGGGAGATCCCACGAGCAGTACTTC. Translation gives CATGTSGRSHEQYF.